This T cell receptor (beta chain) was recovered during a study of OX40 agonist ivuxolimab in advanced cancers. General study results and limits: Specificity for antigen went undetermined in the expanded peripheral T cells. Part of the nonresponder group also had normalized T-cell clonal expansion that was low. Researchers report that CD8+ T cells had, on average, more expanded clones than CD4+.

As for this clone: Antigen unknown.

Generated by immunoSEQ multiplex PCR, the TCRdb table keeps only in-frame clones and is missing some. The sample carries some 58,000 clones, about 89% recorded once. Germline trimming cut 5 bases from V and 2 bases from J; bases unmatched to any gene: 9. The length of the CDR3 is 16 residues. Germline CDR1 and CDR2: SGHAT and FQNNGV. The chain carries TRBV11-2 and TRBJ2-1; TRBD2 aligns across 7 bases. The sequences come from CD4+ or CD8+ T cells sorted from blood, collected in a trial of the OX40 agonist ivuxolimab. This TCR was recovered from an adult with an advanced solid tumor such as melanoma, head and neck, liver or kidney cancer. CDR3 in amino acids: CASSKLASLTYNEQFF. The CDR3 nucleotides are TGTGCCAGCAGCAAACTAGCGAGCCTTACCTACAATGAGCAGTTCTTC.